The clone carrying this T cell receptor (beta chain) has more than one count but fewer than ten. The data stem from a study of T cells after yellow fever vaccination. TCRdb ran MiXCR on the 5' RACE reads and lists one entry per CDR3 protein. The sample consists of 450,000 to 650,000 distinct CDR3 sequences, roughly 14% of them appearing once. CDR3 length: 15 residues. Trimming cost V 1 base and J 5 bases, with 14 bases left between them. This receptor was obtained from a man aged 30 to 45 who received the YFV17D yellow fever vaccine. The source material was PBMCs, sampled on the day of the yellow fever booster vaccination. The V and J genes are TRBV12-3 or TRBV12-4 and TRBJ2-5, with unresolved D. The CDR3 here is CASSLEGGVRETQYF. The CDR3 DNA reads TGTGCCAGCAGTTTAGAGGGTGGGGTGAGGGAGACCCAGTACTTC.